Listed below are T cell receptor beta chains from one sample, sequenced in a study of shared clonotypes between healthy human individuals. The method was immunoSEQ multiplex PCR; TCRdb's version includes in-frame clones alone and lacks a portion of them. The table shows 2.5 million or so clones, with more than 90% occurring only once. Sequenced input: naive CD4+ T cells sorted from blood. The receptors originated from a man between 18 and 29 years old in good health. Each CDR3 is given with its conserved first and last residue. The D gene is left open where the match is weak. For some rows the clone size is stated as once, few or many, or as a class when expanded; others skip it.

v_gene: TRBV5-5; abundance: .; j_gene: TRBJ1-5; d_gene: .; CDR3nt: TGTGCCAGCAGCTTGGAGGTCACTAGCAATCAGCCCCAGCATTTT; CDR3aa: CASSLEVTSNQPQHF
v_gene: TRBV2; abundance: .; j_gene: TRBJ1-5; d_gene: .; CDR3nt: TGTGCCAGCAGTGAAAGTGCAAGGGCGCAGCCCCAGCATTTT; CDR3aa: CASSESARAQPQHF
v_gene: TRBV9; abundance: .; j_gene: TRBJ1-1; d_gene: .; CDR3nt: TGTGCCAGCAGCGTAAAGGATACAGGGCGGGCTTTCTTT; CDR3aa: CASSVKDTGRAFF
v_gene: TRBV5-6; abundance: .; j_gene: TRBJ1-4; d_gene: .; CDR3nt: TGTGCCAGCAGTGGGGCCGGGACAACTAATGAAAAACTGTTTTTT; CDR3aa: CASSGAGTTNEKLFF
v_gene: TRBV7-2; abundance: .; j_gene: TRBJ1-2; d_gene: TRBD1; CDR3nt: TGTGCCAGCAGCCCGGGACAGGGTGGATCCTATGGCTACACCTTC; CDR3aa: CASSPGQGGSYGYTF
v_gene: TRBV7-9; abundance: .; j_gene: TRBJ1-2; d_gene: TRBD1; CDR3nt: TGTGCCAGCAGCTTAGGACAGGGACCCTATGGCTACACCTTC; CDR3aa: CASSLGQGPYGYTF
v_gene: TRBV4-2; abundance: few; j_gene: TRBJ1-1; d_gene: TRBD1; CDR3nt: TGTGCCAGCAGCCCTCTTGAGACAGGGAATGAAGCTTTCTTT; CDR3aa: CASSPLETGNEAFF
v_gene: TRBV2; abundance: .; j_gene: TRBJ1-5; d_gene: TRBD1; CDR3nt: TGTGCCAGCAGTGATGGGACAGGGACCCCTCAGCCCCAGCATTTT; CDR3aa: CASSDGTGTPQPQHF
v_gene: TRBV9; abundance: .; j_gene: TRBJ2-3; d_gene: TRBD2; CDR3nt: TGTGCCAGCAGCGAGGTAGCGGGAGGGCCGGGGACGCAGTATTTT; CDR3aa: CASSEVAGGPGTQYF
v_gene: TRBV6-1; abundance: once; j_gene: TRBJ1-2; d_gene: .; CDR3nt: TGTGCCAGCAGTGAAGTTAGAGGGGGGGACTATGGCTACACCTTC; CDR3aa: CASSEVRGGDYGYTF
v_gene: TRBV4-1; abundance: .; j_gene: TRBJ2-7; d_gene: TRBD1; CDR3nt: TGCGCCAGCAGCCCCACGGGACAGGGGGTCTACGAGCAGTACTTC; CDR3aa: CASSPTGQGVYEQYF
v_gene: TRBV19; abundance: .; j_gene: TRBJ1-2; d_gene: .; CDR3nt: TGTGCCAGTAGTATAGATTTATCAGGGACGGATGGCTACACCTTC; CDR3aa: CASSIDLSGTDGYTF
v_gene: TRBV5-1; abundance: .; j_gene: TRBJ1-2; d_gene: .; CDR3nt: TGCGCCAGCAGCTCTAGGGGGGACTATGGCTACACCTTC; CDR3aa: CASSSRGDYGYTF
v_gene: TRBV5-1; abundance: .; j_gene: TRBJ2-7; d_gene: TRBD1; CDR3nt: TGCGCCAGCAGCGCTAACCGGGACAGGGGATCCTACGAGCAGTACTTC; CDR3aa: CASSANRDRGSYEQYF
v_gene: TRBV6-6; abundance: once; j_gene: TRBJ2-7; d_gene: TRBD1; CDR3nt: TGTGCCAGCAGTTACGTGGACAGGGGCTACGAGCAGTACTTC; CDR3aa: CASSYVDRGYEQYF
v_gene: TRBV11-1; abundance: once; j_gene: TRBJ2-7; d_gene: TRBD2; CDR3nt: TGTGCCAGCAGCTCACCAATAGGACTAGCGGGGGTAATCCAGCACGAGCAGTACTTC; CDR3aa: CASSSPIGLAGVIQHEQYF
v_gene: TRBV7-2; abundance: .; j_gene: TRBJ2-7; d_gene: .; CDR3nt: TGTGCCAGCAGCCCAAAGTTCAGGACCCCATACGAGCAGTACTTC; CDR3aa: CASSPKFRTPYEQYF
v_gene: TRBV5-6; abundance: .; j_gene: TRBJ1-1; d_gene: TRBD1; CDR3nt: TGTGCCAGCAGCTCCCTTAGACAGGGGGAAGGGACTGAAGCTTTCTTT; CDR3aa: CASSSLRQGEGTEAFF
v_gene: TRBV7-2; abundance: .; j_gene: TRBJ1-1; d_gene: TRBD1; CDR3nt: TGTGCCAGCAGCTTAGAGGCAGGGGGTTACGCTGAAGCTTTCTTT; CDR3aa: CASSLEAGGYAEAFF
v_gene: TRBV9; abundance: .; j_gene: TRBJ2-3; d_gene: .; CDR3nt: TGTGCCAGCAGCGTACTAGGAGATACGCAGTATTTT; CDR3aa: CASSVLGDTQYF
v_gene: TRBV19; abundance: few; j_gene: TRBJ1-4; d_gene: .; CDR3nt: TGTGCCAGTAGTATAAGTCGGACGAACACCTGGGGTGAAAAACTGTTTTTT; CDR3aa: CASSISRTNTWGEKLFF
v_gene: TRBV19; abundance: .; j_gene: TRBJ1-4; d_gene: .; CDR3nt: TGTGCCAGTAGGTGGCAACCCACAACTAATGAAAAACTGTTTTTT; CDR3aa: CASRWQPTTNEKLFF
v_gene: TRBV2; abundance: .; j_gene: TRBJ2-7; d_gene: TRBD2; CDR3nt: TGTGCCAGCAGTGAGAAAAGCGGGAGTTTCTACGAGCAGTACTTC; CDR3aa: CASSEKSGSFYEQYF
v_gene: TRBV28; abundance: .; j_gene: TRBJ2-7; d_gene: TRBD2; CDR3nt: TGTGCCAGCAGGGGGAGTGGCCTAGCGGGGTTCTACGAGCAGTACTTC; CDR3aa: CASRGSGLAGFYEQYF
v_gene: TRBV18; abundance: .; j_gene: TRBJ1-6; d_gene: TRBD1; CDR3nt: TGTGCCAGCTCGCCGCAGGGGGTTAATTCACCCCTCCACTTT; CDR3aa: CASSPQGVNSPLHF
v_gene: TRBV6-1; abundance: .; j_gene: TRBJ2-3; d_gene: TRBD2; CDR3nt: TGTGCCAGCAGCGAAAGGTGGCTAGCGGGGGTTGGAGATACGCAGTATTTT; CDR3aa: CASSERWLAGVGDTQYF
v_gene: TRBV6-5; abundance: .; j_gene: TRBJ2-7; d_gene: .; CDR3nt: TGTGCCAGCAGAACCGACAGCTACGAGCAGTACTTC; CDR3aa: CASRTDSYEQYF
v_gene: TRBV2; abundance: .; j_gene: TRBJ2-1; d_gene: .; CDR3nt: TGTGCCAGTTGTGACCACGCATTGGGAAGCAATGAGCAGTTCTTC; CDR3aa: CASCDHALGSNEQFF
v_gene: TRBV6-6; abundance: .; j_gene: TRBJ2-7; d_gene: TRBD2; CDR3nt: TGTGCCAGCAGTTGGCTAGCGGGAGAGAGCTCCTACGAGCAGTACTTC; CDR3aa: CASSWLAGESSYEQYF
v_gene: TRBV19; abundance: .; j_gene: TRBJ2-1; d_gene: .; CDR3nt: TGTGCCAGTAGTATCAGACTAGTCGGTATTGGGTACGATGAGCAGTTCTTC; CDR3aa: CASSIRLVGIGYDEQFF
v_gene: TRBV7-2; abundance: .; j_gene: TRBJ2-7; d_gene: .; CDR3nt: TGTGCCAGCAGCAAAGCCGGGCCCTCCTACGAGCAGTACTTC; CDR3aa: CASSKAGPSYEQYF
v_gene: TRBV5-1; abundance: .; j_gene: TRBJ2-1; d_gene: .; CDR3nt: TGCGCCAGCAGCTTGGCTAGCAGCTCCTACAATGAGCAGTTCTTC; CDR3aa: CASSLASSSYNEQFF
v_gene: TRBV19; abundance: .; j_gene: TRBJ2-1; d_gene: TRBD1; CDR3nt: TGTGCCAGTAGGCAAACAGGGGGAGCTTACAATGAGCAGTTCTTC; CDR3aa: CASRQTGGAYNEQFF
v_gene: TRBV6-5; abundance: .; j_gene: TRBJ1-1; d_gene: TRBD1; CDR3nt: TGTGCCAGCAGTTACTCGAGACAGGGGGGAGGAACTTTCTTT; CDR3aa: CASSYSRQGGGTFF
v_gene: TRBV11-2; abundance: .; j_gene: TRBJ2-5; d_gene: .; CDR3nt: TGTGCCAGCAGATTCGGGACCCAAGAGACCCAGTACTTC; CDR3aa: CASRFGTQETQYF
v_gene: TRBV7-2; abundance: .; j_gene: TRBJ1-4; d_gene: TRBD1; CDR3nt: TGTGCCAGCAGCCGACTTAACAGGGGCCCAAATGAAAAACTGTTTTTT; CDR3aa: CASSRLNRGPNEKLFF
v_gene: TRBV27; abundance: .; j_gene: TRBJ1-2; d_gene: TRBD1; CDR3nt: TGTGCCAGCAGTTTGAAGGGGGCTGACTATGGCTACACCTTC; CDR3aa: CASSLKGADYGYTF
v_gene: TRBV9; abundance: .; j_gene: TRBJ2-2; d_gene: .; CDR3nt: TGTGCCAGCAGCGTAGAGGGGGAAGTATCCGGGGAGCTGTTTTTT; CDR3aa: CASSVEGEVSGELFF
v_gene: TRBV9; abundance: .; j_gene: TRBJ1-6; d_gene: TRBD1; CDR3nt: TGTGCCAGCAGCCTTTGGGACAGTGAGAATTCACCCCTCCACTTT; CDR3aa: CASSLWDSENSPLHF
v_gene: TRBV6-1; abundance: .; j_gene: TRBJ1-4; d_gene: TRBD1; CDR3nt: TGTGCCAGCAGTGAAAGAGACAGGGGATTTGCAACTAATGAAAAACTGTTTTTT; CDR3aa: CASSERDRGFATNEKLFF
v_gene: TRBV5-1; abundance: .; j_gene: TRBJ2-2; d_gene: .; CDR3nt: TGCGCCAGCAGCTTGGATGGGATTTCGCACACCGGGGAGCTGTTTTTT; CDR3aa: CASSLDGISHTGELFF
v_gene: TRBV2; abundance: once; j_gene: TRBJ2-1; d_gene: TRBD2; CDR3nt: TGTGCCAGCAGTGAATGGGCGGGGGATTACAATGAGCAGTTCTTC; CDR3aa: CASSEWAGDYNEQFF
v_gene: TRBV4-1; abundance: .; j_gene: TRBJ1-4; d_gene: .; CDR3nt: TGCGCCAGCAGCATACGACAGACAACTAATGAAAAACTGTTTTTT; CDR3aa: CASSIRQTTNEKLFF
v_gene: TRBV12-5; abundance: .; j_gene: TRBJ1-2; d_gene: .; CDR3nt: TGTGCTAGTGGACCGCACCAAGATTCAAACTATGGCTACACCTTC; CDR3aa: CASGPHQDSNYGYTF
v_gene: TRBV25-1; abundance: .; j_gene: TRBJ1-2; d_gene: .; CDR3nt: TGTGCCAGCAGTCAGGGTGACTATGGCTACACCTTC; CDR3aa: CASSQGDYGYTF
v_gene: TRBV10-1; abundance: .; j_gene: TRBJ1-1; d_gene: .; CDR3nt: TGCGCCAGCATTCCCCCCCCTAGGGCGATCAAGGGGTCTGAAGCTTTCTTT; CDR3aa: CASIPPPRAIKGSEAFF
v_gene: TRBV19; abundance: .; j_gene: TRBJ1-2; d_gene: TRBD1; CDR3nt: TGTGCCAGTAGCTCGGGACAGGGAGAAATATTTAACTATGGCTACACCTTC; CDR3aa: CASSSGQGEIFNYGYTF
v_gene: TRBV20-1; abundance: .; j_gene: TRBJ2-1; d_gene: .; CDR3nt: TGCAGTGCTAGGCCGGGAGACGAGCAGTTCTTC; CDR3aa: CSARPGDEQFF
v_gene: TRBV5-8; abundance: .; j_gene: TRBJ2-7; d_gene: .; CDR3nt: TGTGCCAGCAGCCAACCCCAGGGGCTAGACTACGAGCAGTACTTC; CDR3aa: CASSQPQGLDYEQYF
v_gene: TRBV11-2; abundance: .; j_gene: TRBJ1-1; d_gene: .; CDR3nt: TGTGCCAGCAGCTTAAACGGAGGTGCGGCTAAAGCTTTCTTT; CDR3aa: CASSLNGGAAKAFF
v_gene: TRBV5-4; abundance: .; j_gene: TRBJ2-5; d_gene: TRBD1; CDR3nt: TGTGCCAGCAGCTCGGGACAGGGGGCCCCAGAGACCCAGTACTTC; CDR3aa: CASSSGQGAPETQYF
v_gene: TRBV11-1; abundance: .; j_gene: TRBJ2-7; d_gene: .; CDR3nt: TGTGCCAGCAGCTTAAGGGGTTACGAGCAGTACTTC; CDR3aa: CASSLRGYEQYF
v_gene: TRBV2; abundance: .; j_gene: TRBJ2-5; d_gene: TRBD2; CDR3nt: TGTGCCACACAATGGACTAGCGGGAACCAAGAGACCCAGTACTTC; CDR3aa: CATQWTSGNQETQYF